One and the same sample provided the 23 T cell receptor beta chains below, sequenced in a study of T cell repertoires in cytomegalovirus infection. Using its own MiXCR run on the reads, TCRdb lists one record per CDR3 protein. This table has around 260,000 distinct CDR3 sequences, roughly 9% appearing once. What was sequenced was PBMCs. The receptor set was obtained from a human donor in good health (CMV status not recorded). Some clones in this sample may be carry-over from other donors' samples.

The table lists this clonotype with many counts. The V call is TRBV14, the J call TRBJ1-2; unclear D gene. This CDR3 is 12 amino acids long. V gave up 1 base and J gave up 5 bases, with 5 bases separating them. Germline lookup yields CDR1 SGHDN and CDR2 FVKESK. CDR3 DNA: TGTGCCAGCAGCCAAGTGGGATATGGCTACACCTTC. Amino acid sequence: CASSQVGYGYTF.

Only a few counts were recorded for this clonotype. J is TRBJ1-3 and V is TRBV7-2; D ambiguous. Germline CDR1 reads SGHTA; CDR2 reads FQGNSA. V lost 3 bases, J lost 0 bases, and 9 bases lay in between. The CDR3 totals 15 residues. The CDR3 protein is CASSLSPSSGNTIYF. DNA for the CDR3: TGTGCCAGCAGCTTGAGCCCAAGCTCTGGAAACACCATATATTTT. The variable domain in full, completed from reference TRBV7-2 and TRBJ1-3, reads GAGVSQSPSNKVTEKGKDVELRCDPISGHTALYWYRQSLGQGLEFLIYFQGNSAPDKSGLPSDRFSAERTGGSVSTLTIQRTQQEDSAVYLCASSLSPSSGNTIYFGEGSWLTVV.

This chain's CDR3 is CASSREGAKNIQYF. CDR3 in DNA: TGTGCCAGCAGCCGGGAGGGGGCCAAAAACATTCAGTACTTC. The rearrangement uses TRBV5-5 and TRBJ2-4; 8 bases map to TRBD2. V lost 4 bases and J lost 1; bases outside the gene matches: 1. This CDR3 is built from 14 residues. Germline V gives CDR1 SGHKS, CDR2 YYEKEE (reference sequence).

This clonotype was counted only a few times. V is TRBV18 and J is TRBJ2-7, with D maybe TRBD1 (5 bases). The CDR3 is 15 amino acids. Germline V CDR1 and CDR2: KGHSH, LQKENI. The V end was cut by 6 bases, the J end by 4 bases, with 19 bases between. CDR3 protein: CASSPDIPLGYEQYF. The DNA of the CDR3 is TGTGCCAGCTCGCCGGACATCCCCCTAGGGTACGAGCAGTACTTC. The full variable domain, with the rest looked up from reference TRBV18 and TRBJ2-7, is NAGVMQNPRHLVRRRGQEARLRCSPMKGHSHVYWYRQLPEEGLKFMVYLQKENIIDESGMPKERFSAEFPKEGPSILRIQQVVRGDSAAYFCASSPDIPLGYEQYFGPGTRLTVT.

There are many counts of this clonotype. The chain links TRBV7-2 to TRBJ1-1, with 10 positions matching TRBD1. CDR1 and CDR2 from the germline V gene are SGHTA and FQGNSA. This CDR3 region has 13 residues. After removal of 7 bases from V and 10 bases from J, the junction contained 9 bases not matched to a gene. CDR3 region: CASNWGTGEVAFF. CDR3 DNA sequence: TGTGCCAGCAACTGGGGGACAGGGGAAGTAGCTTTCTTT.

Ten or more counts support this clonotype. CDR3 region: CASSGGIAGRIHNTQYF. DNA of the CDR3: TGTGCCAGCAGTGGAGGGATAGCGGGCCGGATACATAATACGCAGTATTTT. This chain uses TRBV28 with TRBJ2-3, with 7 bases fitting TRBD2. Germline CDR1 and CDR2: MDHEN and SYDVKM. CDR3 length: 17 residues. V was clipped by 5 bases and J by 7 bases; unmatched bases: 18.

The chain employs TRBV12-3 or TRBV12-4 and TRBJ2-1; D is uncertain. The CDR3 loop spans 14 amino acids. V was pared by 2 bases and J by 6 bases, with 11 bases between. The CDR3 loop reads CASSLSEFGNEQFF. CDR3 sequence (DNA): TGTGCCAGCAGTTTATCGGAGTTCGGCAATGAGCAGTTCTTC.

The table lists this clonotype with a few counts. The chain recombines TRBV19 with TRBJ1-1; D unresolved. Per the germline V gene, CDR1 is LNHDA and CDR2 is SQIVND (reference sequence). This CDR3 is 12 amino acids long. V was pared by 3 bases and J by 4 bases, with 6 bases between. The CDR3 nucleotides read TGTGCCAGTAGTATGAAGGGCACTGAAGCTTTCTTT. This codes for CASSMKGTEAFF.

In this sample, this clonotype turned up many times. The V call is TRBV7-2, the J call TRBJ2-7; 7 nucleotides line up with TRBD1. Germline lookup yields CDR1 SGHTA and CDR2 FQGNSA. Trimming took 5 bases from V and 7 from J; bases not matched to a gene: 11. The CDR3 has 14 residues. The chain's CDR3 is CASSPAWDRQEQYF. Here the CDR3 DNA reads TGTGCCAGCAGCCCAGCCTGGGACAGACAAGAGCAGTACTTC.

This clonotype was counted many times. V usage is TRBV7-2 and J usage is TRBJ1-5; possible D gene TRBD1, 5 bases. CDR3 length: 16 residues. Germline V CDR1 and CDR2: SGHTA, FQGNSA. Deletions cut 0 bases from V and 3 bases from J, with 12 bases between. The CDR3 reads CASSLAGGGFNQPQHF. DNA of the CDR3: TGTGCCAGCAGCTTAGCGGGGGGGGGGTTCAATCAGCCCCAGCATTTT. Based on the CDR3 plus reference TRBV7-2 and TRBJ1-5, the full variable domain is GAGVSQSPSNKVTEKGKDVELRCDPISGHTALYWYRQSLGQGLEFLIYFQGNSAPDKSGLPSDRFSAERTGGSVSTLTIQRTQQEDSAVYLCASSLAGGGFNQPQHFGDGTRLSIL.

This clonotype was detected ten times or more. The chain is built from TRBV7-2 and TRBJ1-6; 7 bases align to TRBD1. Germline V gives CDR1 SGHTA, CDR2 FQGNSA. With V trimmed by 6 bases and J by 9 bases, 8 bases remained unmatched. This CDR3 is built from 14 residues. CDR3 loop: CASSPAGQSSPLHF. The DNA of the CDR3 is TGTGCCAGCAGTCCAGCGGGACAGTCTTCACCCCTCCACTTT.

This clonotype was seen repeatedly, ten times or more. The rearrangement joins TRBV28 to TRBJ1-2; 8 positions agree with TRBD1. This CDR3 contains 16 residues. From germline, CDR1 is MDHEN and CDR2 SYDVKM. The junction had 7 bases not matched to a gene; V was cut back by 2 bases and J by 2 bases. The CDR3 loop reads CASSLGGQGRNYGYTF. The CDR3 DNA sequence: TGTGCCAGCAGTTTAGGAGGACAGGGAAGGAACTATGGCTACACCTTC.

This clonotype was detected many times. This chain uses TRBV7-2 with TRBJ2-1, with D perhaps matching TRBD1 (5 bases). The CDR3 loop spans 14 amino acids. V was clipped by 2 bases and J by 5 bases, with 10 bases between them. Per the germline V gene, CDR1 is SGHTA and CDR2 is FQGNSA. This chain's CDR3 is CASSLLQDNNEQFF. CDR3 in DNA: TGTGCCAGCAGCTTACTCCAGGACAACAATGAGCAGTTCTTC. Complete variable domain (other parts from reference TRBV7-2 and TRBJ2-1): GAGVSQSPSNKVTEKGKDVELRCDPISGHTALYWYRQSLGQGLEFLIYFQGNSAPDKSGLPSDRFSAERTGGSVSTLTIQRTQQEDSAVYLCASSLLQDNNEQFFGPGTRLTVL.

The sample holds many counts of this clonotype. The chain uses TRBV7-2 and TRBJ2-3, with 9 bases lining up with TRBD2. The CDR3 loop spans 14 amino acids. CDR1 is SGHTA, CDR2 FQGNSA, per germline. Trimming at V came to 5 bases and at J to 4 bases, leaving 4 bases not matched to a gene. The CDR3 loop is CASSAGGRADTQYF. CDR3 bases: TGTGCCAGCAGCGCGGGGGGGCGCGCAGATACGCAGTATTTT.

This clonotype was counted many times. CDR3 sequence: CASSLLLVPYNEQFF. The DNA for the CDR3 is TGTGCCAGCAGCCTACTACTTGTACCCTACAATGAGCAGTTCTTC. The genes are TRBV7-8 and TRBJ2-1; D is undetermined. Germline CDR1 and CDR2: SGHVS and FQNEAQ. The germline V and J ends were trimmed by 5 bases and 2 bases, with 13 bases remaining between them. This CDR3 comprises 15 residues.

This clonotype occurred a few times. A much more abundant neighbour one base away suggests this may be a read error. The chain couples TRBV7-4 to TRBJ2-1; D uncertain. CDR3 size: 12 residues. Germline lookup yields CDR1 SGHVT and CDR2 SQSDAQ. For the CDR3, the DNA is TGTGTCAGCAGCTTAGTGGGGAATGAGCAGTTCTTC. It specifies CVSSLVGNEQFF.

This clonotype was counted ten times or more. The rearrangement uses TRBV7-2 and TRBJ2-4; 10 nucleotides align to TRBD1. The CDR3 spans 17 residues. Trimming cost V 1 base and J 0 bases; bases outside gene matches: 3. The germline V gene has CDR1 SGHTA and CDR2 FQGNSA. CDR3: CASSLVGTGVAKNIQYF. As DNA, the CDR3 is TGTGCCAGCAGCTTAGTTGGGACAGGGGTAGCCAAAAACATTCAGTACTTC.

The genes are TRBV12-3 or TRBV12-4 and TRBJ2-4; D unclear. V gave up 3 bases and J gave up 0 bases, with 6 bases separating them. The CDR3 has 14 residues. CDR3 in DNA: TGTGCCAGCAGTTTTCCTCTAGCCAAAAACATTCAGTACTTC. Amino acid sequence: CASSFPLAKNIQYF.

This clonotype was counted at least ten times. The rearrangement joins TRBV7-2 to TRBJ1-6; 7 positions agree with TRBD1. Germline CDR1 is SGHTA and CDR2 is FQGNSA. There are 15 residues in the CDR3. V trimming: 2 bases; J trimming: 5 bases; junction bases outside the gene matches: 3. CDR3 sequence reads: CASSLQQGHNSPLHF. CDR3 coding DNA: TGTGCCAGCAGCTTACAACAGGGGCATAATTCACCCCTCCACTTT.

There are many counts of this clonotype. The V call is TRBV28, the J call TRBJ2-3; no clear D. CDR3 size: 15 residues. The V gene lost 4 bases and the J gene lost 3 bases, with 14 bases spanning the gap. CDR1 is MDHEN and CDR2 is SYDVKM in the germline V gene. The DNA for the CDR3 is TGTGCCAGCAGTTCCAGTCTAATGTTGACAGATACGCAGTATTTT. Protein: CASSSSLMLTDTQYF.

This clonotype appeared many times. V usage is TRBV6-2 or TRBV6-3 and J usage is TRBJ2-3; either TRBD1 or TRBD2 may fit D (5 bases each). Trimming pared 4 bases from V and 6 bases from J, leaving 17 bases between. Germline assignment: CDR1 MNHEY and CDR2 SVGEGT. The CDR3 runs to 15 residues. CDR3 nucleotides: TGTGCCAGCAGTTCGGGACGCCTCGGGCTCGATACGCAGTATTTT. It translates to CASSSGRLGLDTQYF.

This clonotype was seen more than once but under ten times. The V gene is TRBV7-2, the J gene TRBJ1-3; tentative D call: TRBD1 (5 bases). The CDR3 is 18 amino acids. Germline CDR1 is SGHTA and CDR2 is FQGNSA. Between the trimmed V and J ends, which lost 4 bases and 0 bases, there was a span of 19 bases. CDR3 in amino acids: CASSSPPWGRDSGNTIYF. The CDR3 DNA follows: TGTGCCAGCAGCTCTCCCCCCTGGGGCCGGGACTCTGGAAACACCATATATTTT.

The table lists this clonotype with many counts. This chain connects TRBV7-2 to TRBJ2-7; TRBD1 might be the D (5 bases). With 5 bases removed from V and 5 bases from J, the gap between germline ends came to 19 bases. The V gene's germline CDR1 is SGHTA and CDR2 FQGNSA. The CDR3 covers 15 residues. CDR3 loop: CASSQRLAREHEQYF. The CDR3 DNA reads as TGTGCCAGCAGCCAACGGTTGGCCAGGGAACACGAGCAGTACTTC.